This T cell receptor (beta chain) was profiled in a study of T-cell memory formation after mild COVID-19. Study-level background: Largely, TCR clusters stayed within a single donor. Whole-study results and caveats: Chiefly within CM and EM were the contracting CD4+ clones; CD8+ ones were within EMRA. Pre-infection memory showed some responding clones, and this suggested that cross-reactive memory joined.

TCR alpha and TCR beta cDNA libraries with sample barcodes and UMIs came from 5'RACE using constant-segment primers. MiXCR, run by TCRdb on the 5' RACE reads, gives a single entry per CDR3 protein. This table holds hundreds of thousands of distinct CDR3 sequences, about 20% found once. This clonotype was counted only a few times. Its specificity is unknown. Germline-derived CDR1 and CDR2 are SNHLY and FYNNEI. V dropped 4 bases and J dropped 2; count of bases not matched to a gene: 4. The CDR3 spans 15 residues. The TCR sequence derives from an adult woman who had mild COVID-19 (a few samples of this study predate the infection). Cell type and time point are not known. Sequenced sample: PBMCs or a T cell subset sorted from them (not recorded which). This chain uses TRBV2 with TRBJ2-5, with 10 nucleotides matching TRBD1. The CDR3 spells CASSADRGLQETQYF. CDR3 nucleotides: TGTGCCAGCAGTGCTGACAGGGGGCTGCAAGAGACCCAGTACTTC.